The T cell receptor (beta chain) under discussion was sequenced for a study of shared clonotypes between healthy human individuals. With regard to this clone: Its antigen is not identified.

In replicate PCRs of sorted subsets, roughly 200 ng DNA, some 28,000 T cell genomes, was used. The table came from immunoSEQ multiplex PCR; TCRdb's copy has only in-frame clones and leaves some out. In the table there are about 2.4 million clones, roughly 93% of which are singletons. General observations from the study: When compared with the clonotypes that were shared by all four sorted-subset donors, the non-shared clonotypes turned out to have lower generation probabilities. Shared across a handful of donors were roughly 5.3% of the naive CD4 clonotypes.

In germline, CDR1 is LNHDA, CDR2 SQIVND (reference sequence). V dropped 1 base and J dropped 0 bases, with 7 bases sitting between them. The CDR3 has 16 amino acids. The rearrangement joins TRBV19 to TRBJ2-6; D is uncertain. The sample comprised naive CD4+ T cells from PBMCs. Subset specified: CD45RA+ positively selected. The source of this sequence is a man aged 18 to 30 in good health. Some clones in this sample may be carry-over from other donors' samples. The CDR3 region has the DNA TGTGCCAGTAGTATAGCCCTCTACTCTGGGGCCAACGTCCTGACTTTC. Translation gives CASSIALYSGANVLTF. Looking up the rest from reference TRBV19 and TRBJ2-6 gives the full variable domain: DGGITQSPKYLFRKEGQNVTLSCEQNLNHDAMYWYRQDPGQGLRLIYYSQIVNDFQKGDIAEGYSVSREKKESFPLTVTSAQKNPTAFYLCASSIALYSGANVLTFGAGSRLTVL.